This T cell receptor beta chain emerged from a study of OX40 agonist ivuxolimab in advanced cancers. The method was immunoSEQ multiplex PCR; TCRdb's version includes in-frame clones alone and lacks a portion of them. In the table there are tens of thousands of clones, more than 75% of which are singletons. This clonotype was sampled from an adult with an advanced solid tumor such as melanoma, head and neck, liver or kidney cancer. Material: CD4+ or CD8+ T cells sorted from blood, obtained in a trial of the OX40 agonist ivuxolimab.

CDR3 residues: CASSYRGASYNEQFF. DNA for the CDR3: TGTGCCAGCAGTTACCGGGGCGCCTCCTACAATGAGCAGTTCTTC. The rearrangement links TRBV28 to TRBJ2-1; either TRBD1 or TRBD2 may supply D (5 bases each). Deletions cut 4 bases from V and 0 bases from J, with 10 bases between. This CDR3 has 15 amino acids. Germline V gene data show CDR1 as MDHEN and CDR2 as SYDVKM.